This T cell receptor beta chain was captured by sequencing in a study of identical twins. TCRdb reprocessed the 5' RACE reads with MiXCR, giving one entry per CDR3 protein. Of roughly 350,000 distinct CDR3 sequences detected, around an eighth appear once; the ten largest clones hold approximately 7.5%. This clonotype has just a few counts. Its target is not known. Germline V gene lookup returns CDR1 LNHDA and CDR2 SQIVND (reference sequence). The CDR3 sequence is 19 residues long. The junction had 16 bases not matched to a gene; V was cut back by 3 bases and J by 8 bases. General study points: The models systematically underestimated how much out-of-frame TCR alpha was shared in monozygotic twins. Partly confounded zero-insertion analyses could result from invariant MAIT and iNKT cells.

These data also formed part of another study, on yellow fever vaccine responses in identical twins.

The chain employs TRBV19 and TRBJ2-1; TRBD2 aligns across 13 bases. The clonotype originates from a woman under 30 in good health. Material for sequencing was CD8+ T cells sorted from blood. CDR3 DNA sequence: TGTGCCAGTAGTATTCGGACAACCACTAGCGGGAGGGCTCAGCATGAGCAGTTCTTC. This sequence encodes CASSIRTTTSGRAQHEQFF.